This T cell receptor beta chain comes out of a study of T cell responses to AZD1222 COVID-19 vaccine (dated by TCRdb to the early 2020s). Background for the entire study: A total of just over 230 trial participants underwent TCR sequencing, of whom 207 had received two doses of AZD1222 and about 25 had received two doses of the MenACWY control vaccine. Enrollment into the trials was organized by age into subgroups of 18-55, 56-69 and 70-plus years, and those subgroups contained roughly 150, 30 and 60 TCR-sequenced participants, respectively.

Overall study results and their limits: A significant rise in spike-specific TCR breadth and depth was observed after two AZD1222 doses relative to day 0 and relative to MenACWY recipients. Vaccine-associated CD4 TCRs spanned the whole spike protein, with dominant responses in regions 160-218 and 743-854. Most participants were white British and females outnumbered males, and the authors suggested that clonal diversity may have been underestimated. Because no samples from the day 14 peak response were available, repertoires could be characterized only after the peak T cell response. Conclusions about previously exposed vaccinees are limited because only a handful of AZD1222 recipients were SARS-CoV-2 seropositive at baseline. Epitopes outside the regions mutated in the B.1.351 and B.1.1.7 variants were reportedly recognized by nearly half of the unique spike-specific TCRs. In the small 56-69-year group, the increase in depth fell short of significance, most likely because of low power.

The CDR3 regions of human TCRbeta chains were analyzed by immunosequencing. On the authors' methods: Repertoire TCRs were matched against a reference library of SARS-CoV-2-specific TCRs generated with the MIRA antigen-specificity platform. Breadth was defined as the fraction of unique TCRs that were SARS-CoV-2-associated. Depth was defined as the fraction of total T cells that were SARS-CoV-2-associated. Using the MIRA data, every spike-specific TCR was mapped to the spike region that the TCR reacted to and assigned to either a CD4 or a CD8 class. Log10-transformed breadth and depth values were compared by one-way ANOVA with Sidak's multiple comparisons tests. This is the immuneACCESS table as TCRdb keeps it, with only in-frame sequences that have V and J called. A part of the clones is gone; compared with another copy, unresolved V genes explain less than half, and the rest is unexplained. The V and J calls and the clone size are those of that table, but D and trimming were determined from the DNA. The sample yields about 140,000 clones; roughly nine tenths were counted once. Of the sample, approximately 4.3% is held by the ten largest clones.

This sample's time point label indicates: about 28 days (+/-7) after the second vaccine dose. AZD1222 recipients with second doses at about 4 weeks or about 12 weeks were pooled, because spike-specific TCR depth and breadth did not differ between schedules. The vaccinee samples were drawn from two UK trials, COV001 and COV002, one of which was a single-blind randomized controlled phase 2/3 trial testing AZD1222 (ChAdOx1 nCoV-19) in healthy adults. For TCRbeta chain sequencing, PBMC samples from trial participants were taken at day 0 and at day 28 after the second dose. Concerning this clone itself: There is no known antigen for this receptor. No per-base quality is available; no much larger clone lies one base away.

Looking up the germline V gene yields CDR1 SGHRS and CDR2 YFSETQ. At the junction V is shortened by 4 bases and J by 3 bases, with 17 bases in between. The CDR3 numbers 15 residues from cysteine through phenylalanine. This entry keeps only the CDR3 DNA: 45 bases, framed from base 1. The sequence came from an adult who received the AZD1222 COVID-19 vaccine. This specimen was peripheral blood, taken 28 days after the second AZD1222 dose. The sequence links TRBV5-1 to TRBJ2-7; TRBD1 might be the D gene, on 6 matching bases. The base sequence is TGCGCCAGCAGCCCGTCAAGGGGACACCTCTACGAGCAGTACTTC. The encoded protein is CASSPSRGHLYEQYF.